This T cell receptor beta chain was recovered during a study of radiation and T cells in renal cell carcinoma. Background on the study: Nephrectomy followed 15 Gy stereotactic body radiation by 4 weeks.

Time point meaning: blood 2 weeks post-SBRT. The treatment denotes: 15 Gy SBRT to primary tumor, nephrectomy 4 weeks later. Blood was sampled at baseline, 2 weeks and 4 weeks after SBRT. Study-wide findings and caveats: Baseline intratumoral clonotype presence is unknown without pretreatment biopsies. From baseline, blood top tumor clonotypes peaked at 2 weeks post-radiation.

Sequencing was performed with immunoSEQ multiplex PCR; in TCRdb, only in-frame clones are kept and a portion is missing. Of about 130,000 clones detected, around 85% appear once; the ten largest clones hold 4.5% to 7%. CDR1 is GTSNPN, CDR2 SVGIG, per germline (reference sequence). The CDR3 consists of 11 residues. V was clipped by 4 bases and J by 3 bases, with 7 bases between them. As concerns this clone: Its cognate antigen is unknown.

This TCR was recovered from a man between 50 and 59 years old with renal cell carcinoma. The sequencing used blood, collected from a patient whose treatment included radiotherapy and nephrectomy. The V call is TRBV30, the J call TRBJ2-7; D gene ambiguous. Here the CDR3 reads CAWMTSYEQYF. The DNA of the CDR3 is TGTGCCTGGATGACCAGCTACGAGCAGTACTTC.